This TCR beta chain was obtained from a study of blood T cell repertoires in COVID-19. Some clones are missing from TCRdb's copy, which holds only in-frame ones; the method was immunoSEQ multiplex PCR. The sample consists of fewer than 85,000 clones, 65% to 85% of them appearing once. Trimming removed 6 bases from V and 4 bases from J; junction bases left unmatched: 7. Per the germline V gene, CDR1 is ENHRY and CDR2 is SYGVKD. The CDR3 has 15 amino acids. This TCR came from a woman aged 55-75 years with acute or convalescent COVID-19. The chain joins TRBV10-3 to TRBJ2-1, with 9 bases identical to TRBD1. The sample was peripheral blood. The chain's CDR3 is CAISGGTGTYNEQFF. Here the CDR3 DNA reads TGTGCCATCAGCGGGGGGACAGGGACATACAATGAGCAGTTCTTC.